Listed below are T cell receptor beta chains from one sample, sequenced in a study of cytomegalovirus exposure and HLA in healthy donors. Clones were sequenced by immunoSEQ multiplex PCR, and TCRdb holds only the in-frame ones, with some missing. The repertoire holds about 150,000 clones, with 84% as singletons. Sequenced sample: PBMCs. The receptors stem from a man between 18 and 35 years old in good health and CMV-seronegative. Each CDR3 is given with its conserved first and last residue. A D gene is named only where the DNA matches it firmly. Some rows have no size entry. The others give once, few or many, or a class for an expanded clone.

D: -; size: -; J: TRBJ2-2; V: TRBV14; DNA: TGTGCCAGCAGCCAAGATCTGGGACTCCTGTCCGGGGAGCTGTTTTTT; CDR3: CASSQDLGLLSGELFF
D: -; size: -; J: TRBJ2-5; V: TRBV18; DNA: TGTGCCAGCTCACCTTTCCGGCAAGAGACCCAGTACTTC; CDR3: CASSPFRQETQYF
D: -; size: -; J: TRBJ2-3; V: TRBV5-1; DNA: TGCGCCAGCAGCTTGGCAGGGGGGCACACAGATACGCAGTATTTT; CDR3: CASSLAGGHTDTQYF
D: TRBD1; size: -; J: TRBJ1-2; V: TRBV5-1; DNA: TGCGCCAGCAGCTTTATAATTTCGGATACAGGGGGCGCTAATGGCTACACCTTC; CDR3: CASSFIISDTGGANGYTF
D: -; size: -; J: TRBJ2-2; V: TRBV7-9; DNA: TGTGCCAGCAGCTTTTATCAGGGTTCGAACACCGGGGAGCTGTTTTTT; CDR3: CASSFYQGSNTGELFF
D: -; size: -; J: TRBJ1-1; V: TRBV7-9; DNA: TGTTCCAGCAGCTTAGTGCGGGGGCGGGCGAACACTGAAGCTTTCTTT; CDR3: CSSSLVRGRANTEAFF
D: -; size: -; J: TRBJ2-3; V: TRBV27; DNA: TGTGCCAGCAGTCCAGGGTCAGATACGCAGTATTTT; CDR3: CASSPGSDTQYF
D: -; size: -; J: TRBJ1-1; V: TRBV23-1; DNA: TGCGCCAGCAGCCCGGACCAGGGACACTCGAACACTGAAGCTTTCTTT; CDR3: CASSPDQGHSNTEAFF
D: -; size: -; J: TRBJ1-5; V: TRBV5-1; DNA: TGCGCCAGCAGCCAGGGCCCGGAGAATCAGCCCCAGCATTTT; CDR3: CASSQGPENQPQHF
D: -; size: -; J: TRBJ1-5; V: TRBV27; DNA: TGTGCCAGCAGTTTCTTGGGGGCTAGCAATCAGCCCCAGCATTTT; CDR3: CASSFLGASNQPQHF
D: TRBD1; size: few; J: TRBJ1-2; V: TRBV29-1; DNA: TGCAGCGTTGAGTATTACAGGGGGGTAAGCGCTAACTATGGCTACACCTTC; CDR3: CSVEYYRGVSANYGYTF
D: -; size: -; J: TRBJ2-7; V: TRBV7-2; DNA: TGTGCCAGCAGCTTAGAGTCGGAGACCTACGAGCAGTACTTC; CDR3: CASSLESETYEQYF
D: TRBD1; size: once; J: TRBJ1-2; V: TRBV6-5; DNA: TGTGCCAGCAGTTACAGCACAGGGGGTGGCTACACCTTC; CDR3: CASSYSTGGGYTF
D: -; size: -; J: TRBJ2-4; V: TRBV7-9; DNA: TGTGCCAGCAGCTTAGCGCTGGACAAGAAAAACATTCAGTACTTC; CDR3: CASSLALDKKNIQYF
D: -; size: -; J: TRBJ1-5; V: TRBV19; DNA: TGTGCCAGTAGACAAGAACAGGAACCAAGACGTTATAGCAATCAGCCCCAGCATTTT; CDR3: CASRQEQEPRRYSNQPQHF
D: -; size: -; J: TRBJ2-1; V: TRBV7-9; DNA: TGTGCCAGCAGCTTAGGGAGGACTTTGGAGGGGCAGTTCTTC; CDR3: CASSLGRTLEGQFF
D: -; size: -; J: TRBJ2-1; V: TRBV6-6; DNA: TGTGCCAGCAGTACCCCACTAGCCAATGAGCAGTTCTTC; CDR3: CASSTPLANEQFF
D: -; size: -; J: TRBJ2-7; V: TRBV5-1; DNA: TGCGCCAGCAGCTTAAGCAGGGGAATGGACTACGAGCAGTACTTC; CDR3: CASSLSRGMDYEQYF
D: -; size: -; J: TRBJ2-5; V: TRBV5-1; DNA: TGCGCCAGTTATCTCGGACGCGGGGAGACCCAGTACTTC; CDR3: CASYLGRGETQYF
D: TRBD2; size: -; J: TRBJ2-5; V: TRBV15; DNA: TGTGCCACCAGTTCGAATGGGGGGGGGCAAGAGACCCAGTACTTC; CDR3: CATSSNGGGQETQYF
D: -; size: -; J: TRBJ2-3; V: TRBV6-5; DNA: TGTGCCAGCAGCGGAGGGAGGTTATTCACAGATACGCAGTATTTT; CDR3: CASSGGRLFTDTQYF
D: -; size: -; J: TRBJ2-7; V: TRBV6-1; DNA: TGTGCCAGCACGTCAGGGATTTCGTACGAGCAGTACTTC; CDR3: CASTSGISYEQYF
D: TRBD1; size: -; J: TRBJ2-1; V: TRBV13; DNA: TGTGCCAGCAGCAACCCCGGGACAGGGGGCTACTACAATGAGCAGTTCTTC; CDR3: CASSNPGTGGYYNEQFF
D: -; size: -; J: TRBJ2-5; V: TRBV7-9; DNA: TGTGCCAGCACCAATCGGAGGGGACGGGGAGAGACCCAGTACTTC; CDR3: CASTNRRGRGETQYF
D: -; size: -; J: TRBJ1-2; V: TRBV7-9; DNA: TGTGCCAGCAGCTTAGCATTGTGGGAGAATAACTATGGCTACACCTTC; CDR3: CASSLALWENNYGYTF
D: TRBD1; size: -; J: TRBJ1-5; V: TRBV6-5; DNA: TGTGCCAGCAGTGACTTGACAGGGCCTCAGCCCCAGCATTTT; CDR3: CASSDLTGPQPQHF
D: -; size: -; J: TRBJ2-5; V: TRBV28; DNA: TGTGCCAGCAGTTCGACTGGACTCCAAGAGACCCAGTACTTC; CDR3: CASSSTGLQETQYF
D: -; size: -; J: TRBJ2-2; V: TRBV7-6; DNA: TGTGCCAGCAGCTTATTGATAGGGAGGACGCCCGGGGAGCTGTTTTTT; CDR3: CASSLLIGRTPGELFF